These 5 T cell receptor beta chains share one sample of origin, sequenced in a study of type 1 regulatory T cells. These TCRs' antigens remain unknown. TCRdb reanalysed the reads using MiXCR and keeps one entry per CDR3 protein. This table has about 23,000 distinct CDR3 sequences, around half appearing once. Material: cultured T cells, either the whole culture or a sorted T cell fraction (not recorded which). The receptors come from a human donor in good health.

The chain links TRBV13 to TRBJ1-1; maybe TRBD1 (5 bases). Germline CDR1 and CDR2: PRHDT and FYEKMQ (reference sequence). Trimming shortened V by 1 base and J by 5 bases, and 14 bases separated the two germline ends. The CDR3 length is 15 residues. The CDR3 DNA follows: TGTGCCAGCAGCTTAGAGTACGGGACGGTGACTGAAGCTTTCTTT. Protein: CASSLEYGTVTEAFF.

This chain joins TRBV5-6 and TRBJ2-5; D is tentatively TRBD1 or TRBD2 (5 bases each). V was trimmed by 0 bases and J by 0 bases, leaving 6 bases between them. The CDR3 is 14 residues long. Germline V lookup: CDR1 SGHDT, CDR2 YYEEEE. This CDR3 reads CASSLGGYQETQYF. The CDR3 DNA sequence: TGTGCCAGCAGCTTGGGGGGGTACCAAGAGACCCAGTACTTC.

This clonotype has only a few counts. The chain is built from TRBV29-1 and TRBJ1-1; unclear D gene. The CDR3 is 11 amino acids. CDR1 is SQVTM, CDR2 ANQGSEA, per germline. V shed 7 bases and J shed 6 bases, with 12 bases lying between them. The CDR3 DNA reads TGCAGCGCTTGCGGTGCCTCTGAAGCTTTCTTT. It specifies CSACGASEAFF.

The CDR3 spells CASSTVDSNQPQHF. CDR3 nucleotide sequence: TGTGCCAGTAGTACAGTAGATAGCAATCAGCCCCAGCATTTT. This chain uses TRBV19 with TRBJ1-5; no firm D call. CDR1 LNHDA and CDR2 SQIVND come from the germline V gene (reference sequence). V was trimmed by 4 bases and J by 0 bases, leaving 7 bases between them. CDR3 length equals 14 residues.

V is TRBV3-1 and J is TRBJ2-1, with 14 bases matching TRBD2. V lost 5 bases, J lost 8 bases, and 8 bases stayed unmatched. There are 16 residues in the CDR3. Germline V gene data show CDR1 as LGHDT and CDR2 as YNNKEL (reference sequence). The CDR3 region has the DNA TGTGCCAGCAGCGGCCCGACTAGCGGGGGGGAATATGAGCAGTTCTTC. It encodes CASSGPTSGGEYEQFF.